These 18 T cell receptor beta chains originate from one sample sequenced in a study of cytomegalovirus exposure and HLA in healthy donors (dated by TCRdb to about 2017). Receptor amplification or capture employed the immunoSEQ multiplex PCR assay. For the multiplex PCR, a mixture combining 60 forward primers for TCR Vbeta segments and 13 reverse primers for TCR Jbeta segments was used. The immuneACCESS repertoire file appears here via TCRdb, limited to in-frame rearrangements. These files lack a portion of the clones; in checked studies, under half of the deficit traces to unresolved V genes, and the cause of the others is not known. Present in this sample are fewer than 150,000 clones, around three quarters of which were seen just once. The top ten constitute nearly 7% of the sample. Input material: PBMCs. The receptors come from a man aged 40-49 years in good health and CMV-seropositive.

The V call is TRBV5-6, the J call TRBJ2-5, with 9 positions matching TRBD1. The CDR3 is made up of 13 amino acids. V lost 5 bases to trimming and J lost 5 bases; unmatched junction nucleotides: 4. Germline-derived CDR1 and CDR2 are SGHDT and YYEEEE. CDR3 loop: CASRTGGVETQYF. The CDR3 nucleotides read TGTGCCAGCAGAACAGGGGGCGTGGAGACCCAGTACTTC.

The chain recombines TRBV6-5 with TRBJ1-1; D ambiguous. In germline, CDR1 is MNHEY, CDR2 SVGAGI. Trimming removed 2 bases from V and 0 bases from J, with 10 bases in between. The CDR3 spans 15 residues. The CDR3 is CASSYAEGLNTEAFF. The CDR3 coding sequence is TGTGCCAGCAGTTACGCAGAGGGATTGAACACTGAAGCTTTCTTT.

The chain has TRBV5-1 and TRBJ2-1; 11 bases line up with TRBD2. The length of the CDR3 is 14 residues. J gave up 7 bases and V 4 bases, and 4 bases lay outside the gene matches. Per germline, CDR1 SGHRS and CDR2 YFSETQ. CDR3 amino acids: CASSTSGGSNEQFF. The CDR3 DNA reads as TGCGCCAGCAGCACTAGCGGGGGCTCGAATGAGCAGTTCTTC.

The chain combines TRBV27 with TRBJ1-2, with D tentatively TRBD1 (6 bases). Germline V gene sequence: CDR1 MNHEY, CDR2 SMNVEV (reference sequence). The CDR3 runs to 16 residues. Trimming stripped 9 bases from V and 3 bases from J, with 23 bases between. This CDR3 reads CASLGSRGKGYYGYTF. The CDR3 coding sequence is TGTGCCAGTCTGGGGAGTAGGGGGAAGGGGTACTATGGCTACACCTTC.

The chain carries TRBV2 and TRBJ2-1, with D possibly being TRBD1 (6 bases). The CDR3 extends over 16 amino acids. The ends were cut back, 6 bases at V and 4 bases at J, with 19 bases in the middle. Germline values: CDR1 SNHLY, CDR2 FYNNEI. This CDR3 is CASRGPGQASYNEQFF. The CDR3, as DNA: TGTGCCAGCAGGGGGCCGGGACAAGCTTCGTACAATGAGCAGTTCTTC.

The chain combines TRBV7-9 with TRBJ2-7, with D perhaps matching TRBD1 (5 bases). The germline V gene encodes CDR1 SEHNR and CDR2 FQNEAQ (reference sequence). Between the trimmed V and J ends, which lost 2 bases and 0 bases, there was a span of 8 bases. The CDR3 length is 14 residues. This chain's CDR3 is CASSLNGASYEQYF. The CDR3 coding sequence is TGTGCCAGCAGCTTAAATGGGGCCTCCTACGAGCAGTACTTC.

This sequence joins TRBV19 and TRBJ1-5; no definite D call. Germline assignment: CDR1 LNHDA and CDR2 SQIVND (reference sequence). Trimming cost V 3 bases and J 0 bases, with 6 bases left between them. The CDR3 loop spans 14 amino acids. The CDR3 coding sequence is TGTGCCAGTAGTATTTCCATTAGCAATCAGCCCCAGCATTTT. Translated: CASSISISNQPQHF.

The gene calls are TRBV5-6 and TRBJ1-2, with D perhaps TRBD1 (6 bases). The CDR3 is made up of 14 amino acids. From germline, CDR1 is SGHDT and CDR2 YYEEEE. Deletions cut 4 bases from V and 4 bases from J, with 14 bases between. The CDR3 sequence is CASSQQGSLYGYTF. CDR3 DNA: TGTGCCAGCAGCCAACAGGGATCACTCTATGGCTACACCTTC.

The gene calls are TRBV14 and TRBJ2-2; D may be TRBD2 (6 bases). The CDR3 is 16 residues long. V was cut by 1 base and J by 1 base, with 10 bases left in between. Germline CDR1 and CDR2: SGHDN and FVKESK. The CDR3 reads CASSQVREWNTGELFF. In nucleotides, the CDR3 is TGTGCCAGCAGCCAAGTCCGGGAGTGGAACACCGGGGAGCTGTTTTTT.

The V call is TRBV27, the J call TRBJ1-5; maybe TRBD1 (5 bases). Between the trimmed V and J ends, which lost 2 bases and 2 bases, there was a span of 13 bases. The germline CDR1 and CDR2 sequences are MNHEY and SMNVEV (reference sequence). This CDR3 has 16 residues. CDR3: CASSLPRVGGNQPQHF. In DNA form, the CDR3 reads TGTGCCAGCAGTTTACCCAGGGTGGGCGGCAATCAGCCCCAGCATTTT.

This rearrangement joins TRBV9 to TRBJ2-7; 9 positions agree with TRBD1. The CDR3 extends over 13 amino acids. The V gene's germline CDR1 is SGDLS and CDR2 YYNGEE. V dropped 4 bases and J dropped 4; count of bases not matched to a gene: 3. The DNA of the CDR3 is TGTGCCAGCAGCCCGGGACAGGGATACGAGCAGTACTTC. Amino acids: CASSPGQGYEQYF.

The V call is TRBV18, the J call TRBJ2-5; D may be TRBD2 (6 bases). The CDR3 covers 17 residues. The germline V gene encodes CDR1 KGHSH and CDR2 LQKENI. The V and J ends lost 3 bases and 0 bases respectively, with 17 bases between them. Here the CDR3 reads CASSPQEGTGNQETQYF. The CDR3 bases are TGTGCCAGCTCACCTCAGGAGGGTACAGGAAACCAAGAGACCCAGTACTTC.

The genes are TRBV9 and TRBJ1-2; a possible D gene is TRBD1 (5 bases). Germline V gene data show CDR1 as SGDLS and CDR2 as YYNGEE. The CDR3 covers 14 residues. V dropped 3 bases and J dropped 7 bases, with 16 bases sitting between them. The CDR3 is CASSARGLGFGYTF. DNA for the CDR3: TGTGCCAGCAGCGCTCGGGGACTAGGGTTTGGCTACACCTTC.

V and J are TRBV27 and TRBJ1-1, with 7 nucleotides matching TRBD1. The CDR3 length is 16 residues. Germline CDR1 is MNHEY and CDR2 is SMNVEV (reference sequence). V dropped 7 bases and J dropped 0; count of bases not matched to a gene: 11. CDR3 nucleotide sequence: TGTGCCAGCACTCCCCTCAGGACAGGCATGAACACTGAAGCTTTCTTT. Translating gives CASTPLRTGMNTEAFF.

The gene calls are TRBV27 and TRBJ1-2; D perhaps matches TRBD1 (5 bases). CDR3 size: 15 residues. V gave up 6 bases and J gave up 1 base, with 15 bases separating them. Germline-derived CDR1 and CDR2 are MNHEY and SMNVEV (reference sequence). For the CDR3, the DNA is TGTGCCAGCAGCCCCTTGGGGGGTGGTAACTATGGCTACACCTTC. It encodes CASSPLGGGNYGYTF.

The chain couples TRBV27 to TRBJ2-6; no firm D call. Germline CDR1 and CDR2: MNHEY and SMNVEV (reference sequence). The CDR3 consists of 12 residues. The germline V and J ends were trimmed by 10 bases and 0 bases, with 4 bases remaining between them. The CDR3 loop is CATGSGANVLTF. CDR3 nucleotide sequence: TGTGCCACCGGCTCTGGGGCCAACGTCCTGACTTTC.

CDR3 region: CASSLRARDYEQYF. The CDR3 region has the DNA TGTGCCAGCAGCTTGAGGGCGAGGGATTACGAGCAGTACTTC. This sequence joins TRBV5-5 and TRBJ2-7; D possibly corresponds to TRBD2 (5 bases). The CDR3 runs 14 residues. Germline CDR1 is SGHKS and CDR2 is YYEKEE (reference sequence). The V and J ends lost 1 base and 4 bases respectively, with 12 bases between them.

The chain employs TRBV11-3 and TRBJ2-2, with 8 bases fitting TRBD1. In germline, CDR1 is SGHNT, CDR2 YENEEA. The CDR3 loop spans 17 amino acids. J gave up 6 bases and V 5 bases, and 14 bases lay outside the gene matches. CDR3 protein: CASSPPGVQGAPGELFF. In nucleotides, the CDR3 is TGTGCCAGCAGCCCTCCAGGAGTGCAGGGGGCCCCCGGGGAGCTGTTTTTT.